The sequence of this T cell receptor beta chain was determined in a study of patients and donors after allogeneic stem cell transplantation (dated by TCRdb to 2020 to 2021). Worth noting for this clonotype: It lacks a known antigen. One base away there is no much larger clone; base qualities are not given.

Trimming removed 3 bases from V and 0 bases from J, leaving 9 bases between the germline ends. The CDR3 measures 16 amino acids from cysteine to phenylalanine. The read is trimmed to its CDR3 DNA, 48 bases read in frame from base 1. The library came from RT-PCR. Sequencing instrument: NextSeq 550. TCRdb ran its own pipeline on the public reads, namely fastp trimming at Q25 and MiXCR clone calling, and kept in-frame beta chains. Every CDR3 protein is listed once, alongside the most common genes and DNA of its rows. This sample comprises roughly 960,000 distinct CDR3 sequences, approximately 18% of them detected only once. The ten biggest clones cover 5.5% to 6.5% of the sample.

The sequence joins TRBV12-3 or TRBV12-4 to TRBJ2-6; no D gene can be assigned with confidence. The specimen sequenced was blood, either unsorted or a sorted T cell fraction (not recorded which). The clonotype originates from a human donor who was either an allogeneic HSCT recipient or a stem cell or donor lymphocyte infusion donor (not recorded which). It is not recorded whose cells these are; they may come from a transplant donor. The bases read TGTGCCAGCAGTTTGGGGTCAGCCTCTGGGGCCAACGTCCTGACTTTC. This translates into CASSLGSASGANVLTF.